Described below is a single T cell receptor (beta chain) sequence and its context. This entry belongs to a study of blood T cell repertoires in COVID-19. Measured with immunoSEQ multiplex PCR; TCRdb has only the in-frame clones, and not every one. Of under 45,000 clones listed, just under 80% are singletons. The CDR3 sequence is 14 residues long. Per the germline V gene, CDR1 is LNHNV and CDR2 is YYDKDF (reference sequence). V dropped 1 base and J dropped 4; count of bases not matched to a gene: 3. This sequence originates from a man aged 55 to 70 with acute or convalescent COVID-19. This chain connects TRBV15 to TRBJ1-2, with 7 bases aligning to TRBD1. The specimen sequenced was peripheral blood. CDR3 loop: CATSRGTGPYGYTF. CDR3 DNA sequence: TGTGCCACCAGCAGAGGGACAGGCCCCTATGGCTACACCTTC.